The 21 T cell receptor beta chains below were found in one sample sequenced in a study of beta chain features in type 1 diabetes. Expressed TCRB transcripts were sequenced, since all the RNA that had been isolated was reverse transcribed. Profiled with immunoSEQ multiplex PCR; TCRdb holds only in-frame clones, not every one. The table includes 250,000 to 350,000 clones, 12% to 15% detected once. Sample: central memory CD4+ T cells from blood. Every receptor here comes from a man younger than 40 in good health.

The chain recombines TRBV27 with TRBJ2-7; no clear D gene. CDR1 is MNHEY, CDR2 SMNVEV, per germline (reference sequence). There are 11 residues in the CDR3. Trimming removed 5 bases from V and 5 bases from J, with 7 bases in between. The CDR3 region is CASSHLHEQYV. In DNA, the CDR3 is TGTGCCAGCAGTCACCTCCACGAGCAGTACGTC.

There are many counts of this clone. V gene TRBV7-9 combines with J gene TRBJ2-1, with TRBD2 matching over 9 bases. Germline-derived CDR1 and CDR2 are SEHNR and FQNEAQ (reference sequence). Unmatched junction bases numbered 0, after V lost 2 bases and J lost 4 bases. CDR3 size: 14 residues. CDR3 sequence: CASSLLAGYNEQFF. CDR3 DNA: TGTGCCAGCAGCTTACTAGCGGGGTACAATGAGCAGTTCTTC.

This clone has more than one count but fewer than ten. The DNA for the CDR3 is TGTGCCAGCTCACCCTACCAAGAGACCCAGTACTTC. Translation gives CASSPYQETQYF. V gene TRBV18 combines with J gene TRBJ2-5; D is undetermined. The CDR3 has 12 amino acids. Germline V lookup: CDR1 KGHSH, CDR2 LQKENI. The germline V and J ends were trimmed by 3 bases and 0 bases, with 2 bases remaining between them. Drawing the rest from reference TRBV18 and TRBJ2-5, the complete variable domain is NAGVMQNPRHLVRRRGQEARLRCSPMKGHSHVYWYRQLPEEGLKFMVYLQKENIIDESGMPKERFSAEFPKEGPSILRIQQVVRGDSAAYFCASSPYQETQYFGPGTRLLVL.

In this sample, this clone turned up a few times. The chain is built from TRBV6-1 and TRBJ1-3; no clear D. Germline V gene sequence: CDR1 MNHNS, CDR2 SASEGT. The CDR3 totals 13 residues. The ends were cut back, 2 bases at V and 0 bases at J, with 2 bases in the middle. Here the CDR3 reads CASSEPSGNTIYF. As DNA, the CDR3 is TGTGCCAGCAGTGAACCCTCTGGAAACACCATATATTTT.

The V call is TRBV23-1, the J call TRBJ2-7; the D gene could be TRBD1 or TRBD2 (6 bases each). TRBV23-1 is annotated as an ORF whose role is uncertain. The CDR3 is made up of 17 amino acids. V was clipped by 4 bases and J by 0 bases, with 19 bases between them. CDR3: CASSLSKGGRGSYEQYV. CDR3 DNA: TGCGCCAGCAGTCTATCCAAGGGGGGCAGGGGCTCCTACGAGCAGTACGTC.

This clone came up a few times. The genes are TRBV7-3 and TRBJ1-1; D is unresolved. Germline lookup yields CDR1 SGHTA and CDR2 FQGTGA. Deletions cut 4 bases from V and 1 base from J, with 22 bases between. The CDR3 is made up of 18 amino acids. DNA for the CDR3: TGTGCCAGCAGCTCCAGTCTTTGGGAGGGCTTGGGGAACACTGAAGCTTTCTTT. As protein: CASSSSLWEGLGNTEAFF.

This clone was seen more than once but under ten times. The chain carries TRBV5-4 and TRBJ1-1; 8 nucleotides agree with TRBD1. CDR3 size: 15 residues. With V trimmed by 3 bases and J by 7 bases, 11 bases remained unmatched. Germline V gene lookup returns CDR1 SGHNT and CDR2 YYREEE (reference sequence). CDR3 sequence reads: CASSSIKTGVFEAFF. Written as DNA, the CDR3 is TGTGCCAGCAGCTCGATTAAGACAGGGGTTTTTGAAGCTTTCTTT.

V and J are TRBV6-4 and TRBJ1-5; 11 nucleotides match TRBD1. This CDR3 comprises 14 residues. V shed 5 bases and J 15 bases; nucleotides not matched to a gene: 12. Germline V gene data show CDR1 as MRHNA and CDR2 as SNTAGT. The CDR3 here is CASSPTPGTGGTHF. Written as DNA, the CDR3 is TGTGCCAGCAGTCCTACCCCCGGGACAGGGGGAACGCATTTT.

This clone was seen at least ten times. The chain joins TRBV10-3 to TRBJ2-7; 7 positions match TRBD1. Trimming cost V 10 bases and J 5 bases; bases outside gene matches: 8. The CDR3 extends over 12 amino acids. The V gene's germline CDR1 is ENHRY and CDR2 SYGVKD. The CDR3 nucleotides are TGTGCCACTAGACAGGGTTCCCACGAGCAGTACTTC. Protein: CATRQGSHEQYF.

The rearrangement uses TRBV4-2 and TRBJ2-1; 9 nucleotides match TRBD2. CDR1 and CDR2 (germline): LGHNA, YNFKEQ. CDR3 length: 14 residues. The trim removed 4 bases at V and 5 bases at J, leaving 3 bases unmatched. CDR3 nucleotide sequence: TGTGCCAGCAGCCGGGCTAGCGGGGACAATGAGCAGTTCTTC. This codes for CASSRASGDNEQFF.

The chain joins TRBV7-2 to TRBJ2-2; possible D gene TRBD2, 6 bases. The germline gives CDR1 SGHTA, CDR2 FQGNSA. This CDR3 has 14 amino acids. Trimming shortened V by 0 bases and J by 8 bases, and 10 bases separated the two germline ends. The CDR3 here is CASSLATRGGELFF. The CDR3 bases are TGTGCCAGCAGCTTAGCGACTAGGGGAGGGGAGCTGTTTTTT.

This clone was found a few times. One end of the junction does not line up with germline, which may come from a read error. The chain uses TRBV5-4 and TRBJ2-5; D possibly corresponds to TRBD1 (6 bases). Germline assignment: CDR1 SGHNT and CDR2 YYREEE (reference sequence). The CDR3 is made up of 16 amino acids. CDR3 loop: CASSQDATGNWETQYF. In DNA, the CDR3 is TGCGCCAGCAGCCAAGACGCCACAGGGAATTGGGAGACCCAGTACTTC.

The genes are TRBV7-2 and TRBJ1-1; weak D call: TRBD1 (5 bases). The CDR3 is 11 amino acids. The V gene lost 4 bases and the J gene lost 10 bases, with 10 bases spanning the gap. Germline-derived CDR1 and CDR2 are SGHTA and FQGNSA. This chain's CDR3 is CASSYGTLAFF. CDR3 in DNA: TGTGCCAGCAGCTACGGGACCTTAGCTTTCTTT.

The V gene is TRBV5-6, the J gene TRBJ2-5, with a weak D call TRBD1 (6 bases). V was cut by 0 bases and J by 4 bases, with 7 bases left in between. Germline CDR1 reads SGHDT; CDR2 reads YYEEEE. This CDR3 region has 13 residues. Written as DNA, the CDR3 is TGTGCCAGCAGCTTGGACAGGGTAGAGACCCAGTACTTC. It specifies CASSLDRVETQYF.

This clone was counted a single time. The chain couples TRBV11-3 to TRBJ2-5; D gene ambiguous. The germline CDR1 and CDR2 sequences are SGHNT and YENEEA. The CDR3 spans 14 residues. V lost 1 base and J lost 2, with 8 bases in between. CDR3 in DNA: TGTGCCAGCAGCTTAGTGGCTCGGCAAGAGACCCAGTACTTC. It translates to CASSLVARQETQYF.

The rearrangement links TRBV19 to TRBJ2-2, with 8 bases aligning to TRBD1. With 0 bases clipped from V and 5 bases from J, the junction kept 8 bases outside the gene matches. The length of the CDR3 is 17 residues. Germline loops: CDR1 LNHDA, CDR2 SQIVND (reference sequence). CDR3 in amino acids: CASSIDRTGRLTGELFF. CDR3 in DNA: TGTGCCAGTAGTATAGATCGGACAGGGAGGCTTACCGGGGAGCTGTTTTTT. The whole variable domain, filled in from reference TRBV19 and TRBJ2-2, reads DGGITQSPKYLFRKEGQNVTLSCEQNLNHDAMYWYRQDPGQGLRLIYYSQIVNDFQKGDIAEGYSVSREKKESFPLTVTSAQKNPTAFYLCASSIDRTGRLTGELFFGEGSRLTVL.

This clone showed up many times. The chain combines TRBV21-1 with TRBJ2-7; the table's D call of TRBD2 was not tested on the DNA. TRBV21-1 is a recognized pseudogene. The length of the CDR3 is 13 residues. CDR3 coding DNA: TGTGCCAGCAGCGGAGGGGCAGTTGGCCAGCAGTACGTC. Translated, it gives CASSGGAVGQQYV.

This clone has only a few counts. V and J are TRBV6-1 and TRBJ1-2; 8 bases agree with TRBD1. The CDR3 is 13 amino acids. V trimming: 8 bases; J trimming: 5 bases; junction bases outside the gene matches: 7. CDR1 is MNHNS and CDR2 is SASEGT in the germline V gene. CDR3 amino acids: CASRGQARYGYTF. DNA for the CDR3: TGTGCCAGCCGGGGACAGGCTCGGTATGGCTACACCTTC.

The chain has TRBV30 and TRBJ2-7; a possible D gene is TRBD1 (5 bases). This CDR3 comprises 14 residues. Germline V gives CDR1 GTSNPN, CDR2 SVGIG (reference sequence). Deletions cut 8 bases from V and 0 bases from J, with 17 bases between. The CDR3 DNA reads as TGTGCCGACAAAACACAGGATTACTCCTACGAGCAGTACGTC. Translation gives CADKTQDYSYEQYV.

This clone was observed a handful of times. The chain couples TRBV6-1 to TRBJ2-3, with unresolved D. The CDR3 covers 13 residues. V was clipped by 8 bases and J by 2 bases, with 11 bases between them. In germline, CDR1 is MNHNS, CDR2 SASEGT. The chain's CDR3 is CASARAYTDTQYF. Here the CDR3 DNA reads TGTGCCAGCGCAAGGGCCTACACAGATACGCAGTATTTT.

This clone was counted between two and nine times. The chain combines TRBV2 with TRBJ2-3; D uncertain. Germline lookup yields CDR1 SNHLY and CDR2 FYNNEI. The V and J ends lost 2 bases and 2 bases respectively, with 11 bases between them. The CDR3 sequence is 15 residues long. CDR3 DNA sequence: TGTGCCAGCAGTGAATCTAACCTGGTCACAGATACGCAGTATTTT. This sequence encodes CASSESNLVTDTQYF. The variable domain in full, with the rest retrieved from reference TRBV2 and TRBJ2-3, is EPEVTQTPSHQVTQMGQEVILRCVPISNHLYFYWYRQILGQKVEFLVSFYNNEISEKSEIFDDQFSVERPDGSNFTLKIRSTKLEDSAMYFCASSESNLVTDTQYFGPGTRLTVL.